This entry lists 19 T cell receptor beta chains sequenced from one sample in a study of blood T cell repertoires in COVID-19. Generated by immunoSEQ multiplex PCR, the TCRdb table keeps only in-frame clones and is missing some. Of roughly 160,000 clones detected, about 85% appear once; the ten largest clones hold around 8.9%. Sequencing was carried out using peripheral blood. The origin of the receptors is a woman at least 80 years old with COVID-19, enrolled during active disease.

The chain uses TRBV19 and TRBJ1-2; D gene ambiguous. CDR3 length equals 15 residues. The V end lost 6 bases, the J end lost 2 bases, and 16 bases lay between the germline ends. Per the germline V gene, CDR1 is LNHDA and CDR2 is SQIVND (reference sequence). The CDR3: CASSDYAGINYGYTF. The CDR3 DNA sequence: TGTGCCAGTAGCGACTACGCGGGGATAAACTATGGCTACACCTTC.

The gene calls are TRBV7-9 and TRBJ1-1; D is undetermined. In germline, CDR1 is SEHNR, CDR2 FQNEAQ (reference sequence). V was shortened by 3 bases and J by 2 bases, with 10 bases between the two germline ends. The CDR3 extends over 14 amino acids. CDR3 DNA sequence: TGTGCCAGCAGCTTCTCCCCGGGAAACACTGAAGCTTTCTTT. Translating it yields CASSFSPGNTEAFF.

The chain has TRBV5-1 and TRBJ2-3; 7 positions agree with TRBD2. After removal of 0 bases from V and 4 bases from J, the junction contained 8 bases not matched to a gene. This CDR3 spans 16 amino acids. Per the germline V gene, CDR1 is SGHRS and CDR2 is YFSETQ. CDR3 in DNA: TGCGCCAGCAGCTTGGGGCCGGCCAGCGGGGCAGATACGCAGTATTTT. Translating gives CASSLGPASGADTQYF. Combining the CDR3 with reference TRBV5-1 and TRBJ2-3 gives the whole variable domain KAGVTQTPRYLIKTRGQQVTLSCSPISGHRSVSWYQQTPGQGLQFLFEYFSETQRNKGNFPGRFSGRQFSNSRSEMNVSTLELGDSALYLCASSLGPASGADTQYFGPGTRLTVL.

The chain is built from TRBV5-1 and TRBJ1-2; D might be TRBD1 (6 bases). This CDR3 comprises 14 residues. CDR1 and CDR2 from the germline V gene are SGHRS and YFSETQ. Trimming left V 7 bases short and J 3 bases short, with 16 bases between. CDR3 region: CASFEGGYDYGYTF. Written as DNA, the CDR3 is TGCGCCAGCTTTGAGGGGGGGTACGACTATGGCTACACCTTC. Filled out from reference TRBV5-1 and TRBJ1-2, the complete variable domain reads KAGVTQTPRYLIKTRGQQVTLSCSPISGHRSVSWYQQTPGQGLQFLFEYFSETQRNKGNFPGRFSGRQFSNSRSEMNVSTLELGDSALYLCASFEGGYDYGYTFGSGTRLTVV.

V and J are TRBV9 and TRBJ1-2; tentative D call: TRBD1 (5 bases). This CDR3 has 13 amino acids. Germline V gives CDR1 SGDLS, CDR2 YYNGEE. V was pared by 4 bases and J by 5 bases, with 12 bases between. The CDR3 reads CASSPAGKYGYTF. CDR3 nucleotides: TGTGCCAGCAGCCCAGCAGGGAAATATGGCTACACCTTC. The full variable domain, its missing parts supplied by reference TRBV9 and TRBJ1-2, is DSGVTQTPKHLITATGQRVTLRCSPRSGDLSVYWYQQSLDQGLQFLIQYYNGEERAKGNILERFSAQQFPDLHSELNLSSLELGDSALYFCASSPAGKYGYTFGSGTRLTVV.

In its sample, this clone was seen a few times. This rearrangement joins TRBV7-9 to TRBJ2-1; D is perhaps TRBD2 (6 bases). This CDR3 contains 15 residues. Germline V gives CDR1 SEHNR, CDR2 FQNEAQ (reference sequence). Trimming took off 5 bases at V and 2 bases at J, with 13 bases between the two ends. CDR3 sequence: CASSLGVAAYNEQFF. Here the CDR3 DNA reads TGTGCCAGCAGCCTCGGGGTAGCGGCCTACAATGAGCAGTTCTTC.

The chain couples TRBV6-5 to TRBJ2-7, with D possibly being TRBD1 (5 bases). Germline values: CDR1 MNHEY, CDR2 SVGAGI. Trimming took 0 bases from V and 2 from J, leaving 11 bases between them. This CDR3 is 15 amino acids long. CDR3 bases: TGTGCCAGCAGTTACTCGGTGCAGGGTACCTACGAGCAGTACTTC. Amino acids: CASSYSVQGTYEQYF.

This clone was seen only once. The chain carries TRBV5-1 and TRBJ2-3, with D maybe TRBD1 (6 bases). The CDR3 has 14 amino acids. V lost 9 bases and J 0 bases, leaving 14 bases between the germline ends. Germline assignment: CDR1 SGHRS and CDR2 YFSETQ. The CDR3 loop is CATRDTTSTDTQYF. CDR3 bases: TGCGCCACCAGGGACACCACTAGCACAGATACGCAGTATTTT.

This clone has only one observation. The genes are TRBV6-6 and TRBJ1-5, with a possible D match to TRBD1 (6 bases). The CDR3 is 18 residues long. Germline assignment: CDR1 MNHNY and CDR2 SVGAGI (reference sequence). The ends were cut back, 5 bases at V and 7 bases at J, with 27 bases in the middle. This chain's CDR3 is CASSHPSSGVPPLQPQHF. Written as DNA, the CDR3 is TGTGCCAGCAGTCACCCATCCTCAGGGGTTCCCCCACTCCAGCCCCAGCATTTT.

This chain connects TRBV10-3 to TRBJ1-6; TRBD1 is a possible D gene (5 bases). Per germline, CDR1 ENHRY and CDR2 SYGVKD. With 8 bases removed from V and 10 bases from J, the gap between germline ends came to 21 bases. The CDR3 is 15 amino acids. CDR3 bases: TGTGCCATCGGGGGAAAGGAGGGAGAGACATCACCCCTCCACTTT. Protein: CAIGGKEGETSPLHF.

The chain has TRBV7-9 and TRBJ2-1; D possibly corresponds to TRBD1 (6 bases). Germline values: CDR1 SEHNR, CDR2 FQNEAQ (reference sequence). This CDR3 comprises 12 residues. V dropped 5 bases and J dropped 10 bases, with 12 bases sitting between them. DNA of the CDR3: TGTGCCAGCAGCCTACAGGGTTGGGAGCAGTTCTTC. The encoded protein is CASSLQGWEQFF.

V gene TRBV7-3 combines with J gene TRBJ1-2; D remains unclear. V was trimmed by 3 bases and J by 4 bases, leaving 12 bases between them. CDR3 length: 14 residues. CDR1 SGHTA and CDR2 FQGTGA come from the germline V gene. The chain's CDR3 is CASSFGTLGYGYTF. CDR3 DNA sequence: TGTGCCAGCAGCTTTGGCACACTAGGCTATGGCTACACCTTC.

The chain combines TRBV2 with TRBJ2-1; TRBD2 aligns across 10 bases. V was clipped by 6 bases and J by 2 bases; unmatched bases: 16. CDR1 and CDR2 from the germline V gene are SNHLY and FYNNEI. This CDR3 has 19 residues. As DNA, the CDR3 is TGTGCCAGCAGCTCGCGGGGTAGCGGGGGGTTCTATACCTACAATGAGCAGTTCTTC. It translates to CASSSRGSGGFYTYNEQFF.

The V call is TRBV27, the J call TRBJ2-5; 7 nucleotides line up with TRBD2. The CDR3 has 14 amino acids. Germline CDR1 reads MNHEY; CDR2 reads SMNVEV (reference sequence). V dropped 11 bases and J dropped 4; count of bases not matched to a gene: 13. DNA of the CDR3: TGTGCCGGGGGAAGGCTAGCGGTAATAGAGACCCAGTACTTC. This codes for CAGGRLAVIETQYF.

This clone showed up just once. The chain recombines TRBV5-1 with TRBJ2-5; 10 nucleotides line up with TRBD1. CDR3 length: 16 amino acids. J gave up 5 bases and V 0 bases, and 7 bases lay outside the gene matches. CDR1 and CDR2 (germline): SGHRS, YFSETQ. CDR3 nucleotides: TGCGCCAGCAGCTTGGCGCAGACAGGGGGCACGGAGACCCAGTACTTC. Its translation: CASSLAQTGGTETQYF.

The chain joins TRBV19 to TRBJ1-5; D call uncertain. Trimming shortened V by 3 bases and J by 4 bases, and 10 bases separated the two germline ends. From germline, CDR1 is LNHDA and CDR2 SQIVND (reference sequence). CDR3 length: 14 residues. The CDR3 region is CASSIQHRNQPQHF. The DNA of the CDR3 is TGTGCCAGTAGTATTCAACACCGAAATCAGCCCCAGCATTTT.

V gene TRBV24-1 combines with J gene TRBJ2-1; 16 bases map to TRBD2. Unmatched junction bases numbered 2, after V lost 0 bases and J lost 7 bases. The CDR3 extends over 17 amino acids. Germline V CDR1 and CDR2: KGHDR, SFDVKD. This CDR3 reads CATSDLGTSGRGNEQFF. The CDR3 nucleotides read TGTGCCACCAGTGATTTGGGGACTAGCGGGAGGGGGAATGAGCAGTTCTTC.

The gene calls are TRBV6-1 and TRBJ1-5; no clear D gene. Germline loops: CDR1 MNHNS, CDR2 SASEGT. CDR3 length: 13 amino acids. Trimming shortened V by 2 bases and J by 9 bases, and 11 bases separated the two germline ends. The CDR3 sequence: CASSESPEGPQHF. CDR3 in DNA: TGTGCCAGCAGTGAATCCCCCGAGGGGCCCCAGCATTTT.

The chain combines TRBV3-1 (or the pseudogene TRBV3-2) with TRBJ1-2, with D perhaps matching TRBD1 (6 bases). Trimming pared 1 base from V and 8 bases from J, leaving 11 bases between. The CDR3 contains 13 residues. Germline lookup yields CDR1 LGHDT and CDR2 YNNKEL (reference sequence). CDR3 coding DNA: TGTGCCAGCAGCCAAGTGGGGGCTCGAGGCTACACCTTC. It is translated as CASSQVGARGYTF.